A single sample is the source of the 29 T cell receptor beta chains below, sequenced in a study of monozygotic twins with inflammatory bowel disease. TCRdb reprocessed the 5' RACE reads, with one entry per CDR3 protein and no DNA. The sample has approximately 300,000 distinct CDR3 sequences. Sequences were obtained from blood. These receptors were collected from a human donor with ulcerative colitis or Crohn's disease, or a healthy co-twin of an affected twin (not recorded which).

V and J are TRBV21-1 and TRBJ2-3; TCRdb returns TRBD2, unconfirmable since there is no DNA. TRBV21-1 is described as a pseudogene. The CDR3 contains 15 residues. The CDR3 here is CASSNEAGPTDTQYF.

The J gene is TRBJ1-5, the V gene TRBV5-1. CDR3 size: 15 residues. Germline CDR1 and CDR2: SGHRS and YFSETQ. The chain's CDR3 is CASSLGWPSNQPQHF.

The V gene is TRBV20-1, the J gene TRBJ2-1; TCRdb's assignment of TRBD2 cannot be checked, as there is no DNA. The germline V gene encodes CDR1 DFQATT and CDR2 SNEGSKA (reference sequence). The CDR3 extends over 13 amino acids. The CDR3 is CSAHPGLVDEQFF.

V gene TRBV12-3 or TRBV12-4 combines with J gene TRBJ1-4; TCRdb's D gene call, TRBD1, goes unchecked for lack of DNA. This CDR3 contains 17 residues. CDR3 sequence reads: CASSFSGAKGANEKLFF.

The J gene is TRBJ1-4, the V gene TRBV7-2; the D call from TCRdb, TRBD1, cannot be confirmed without DNA. The length of the CDR3 is 14 residues. CDR1 is SGHTA, CDR2 FQGNSA, per germline. The CDR3 sequence is CASSSDRRNEKLFF.

The V call is TRBV9, the J call TRBJ1-3. This CDR3 is built from 14 residues. The germline CDR1 and CDR2 sequences are SGDLS and YYNGEE. This CDR3 reads CASSVQDSGNTIYF.

The chain uses TRBV29-1 and TRBJ2-2. This CDR3 has 14 amino acids. Germline CDR1 SQVTM, CDR2 ANQGSEA. This CDR3 reads CSFVADPNTGELFF.

The chain employs TRBV14 and TRBJ1-3. The CDR3 spans 15 residues. Looked up from germline, CDR1 is SGHDN and CDR2 is FVKESK. CDR3 residues: CASSPNSLLPHTIYF. Full variable domain (remainder filled in from reference TRBV14 and TRBJ1-3): EAGVTQFPSHSVIEKGQTVTLRCDPISGHDNLYWYRRVMGKEIKFLLHFVKESKQDESGMPNNRFLAERTGGTYSTLKVQPAELEDSGVYFCASSPNSLLPHTIYFGEGSWLTVV.

The chain couples TRBV6-2 or TRBV6-3 to TRBJ2-5; TCRdb's D call of TRBD1 is untestable without DNA. The length of the CDR3 is 12 residues. Looked up from germline, CDR1 is MNHEY and CDR2 is SVGEGT. The CDR3 sequence is CASSVGTGTQYF.

This chain connects TRBV29-1 to TRBJ2-4; TCRdb lists TRBD1, though no DNA is available to test this call. The CDR3 is 15 amino acids. From germline, CDR1 is SQVTM and CDR2 ANQGSEA. The CDR3 sequence: CSARGGTGSKNIQYF.

The genes are TRBV2 and TRBJ1-6; as DNA is missing, the TRBD1 call by TCRdb cannot be tested. Germline CDR1 and CDR2: SNHLY and FYNNEI. This CDR3 contains 15 residues. CDR3 sequence reads: CASSVERGYNSPLHF.

The chain carries TRBV20-1 and TRBJ2-1; TCRdb designates TRBD2, a call that cannot be tested without DNA. The CDR3 covers 16 residues. Per the germline V gene, CDR1 is DFQATT and CDR2 is SNEGSKA (reference sequence). The CDR3 spells CSAHRGRASSVYEQFF.

The chain recombines TRBV28 with TRBJ2-5; the TCRdb D gene call, TRBD2, has no DNA to confirm it. Germline assignment: CDR1 MDHEN and CDR2 SYDVKM. The CDR3 length is 14 residues. CDR3 residues: CASSRRLGSETQYF.

The chain employs TRBV29-1 and TRBJ2-7; the TCRdb D gene call, TRBD2, has no DNA to confirm it. The CDR3 extends over 11 amino acids. Germline loops: CDR1 SQVTM, CDR2 ANQGSEA. The CDR3 sequence: CSVDAGYEQYF.

The V gene is TRBV29-1, the J gene TRBJ2-7; lacking DNA, the TRBD1 call made by TCRdb goes unchecked. CDR1 and CDR2 (germline): SQVTM, ANQGSEA. This CDR3 contains 14 residues. CDR3: CSVTSGTGIYEQYF.

The gene calls are TRBV12-3 or TRBV12-4 and TRBJ1-2; TCRdb reports TRBD1, a call that lacks DNA to check it against. The CDR3 is 16 residues long. The CDR3 reads CASSPYGQGKRDGYTF.

This chain links TRBV29-1 with TRBJ1-4; TCRdb gives TRBD1 as the D gene, but with no DNA this cannot be confirmed. CDR3 size: 13 residues. CDR1 and CDR2 (germline): SQVTM, ANQGSEA. The CDR3 loop is CSVEGTGERELFF.

This sequence joins TRBV19 and TRBJ2-1. This CDR3 region has 15 residues. From germline, CDR1 is LNHDA and CDR2 SQIVND (reference sequence). CDR3: CASSRLAIGYNEQFF.

The V gene is TRBV2, the J gene TRBJ2-1; TCRdb returns TRBD1, unconfirmable since there is no DNA. Germline CDR1 SNHLY, CDR2 FYNNEI. The CDR3 spans 15 residues. The CDR3 here is CASSDQGSSYNEQFF.

The chain's CDR3 is CASSLSQGAKYF. The V and J genes are TRBV28 and TRBJ2-3; the D gene TCRdb calls, TRBD1, cannot be checked with no DNA. The CDR3 spans 12 residues. CDR1 MDHEN and CDR2 SYDVKM come from the germline V gene.

The CDR3 is CASSLVAPGGYNEQFF. This chain connects TRBV7-9 to TRBJ2-1; TCRdb's D call of TRBD1 is untestable without DNA. The germline V gene has CDR1 SEHNR and CDR2 FQNEAQ (reference sequence). This CDR3 has 16 amino acids.

The V call is TRBV4-3, the J call TRBJ2-1; without DNA, the TCRdb call of TRBD2 cannot be checked. Germline loops: CDR1 LGHNA, CDR2 YSLEER. CDR3 length equals 17 residues. CDR3 sequence: CASSLTRSGSSYNEQFF.

V and J are TRBV7-6 and TRBJ2-3; TCRdb outputs TRBD1, but without DNA this stays unchecked. CDR1 and CDR2 (germline): SGHVS, FNYEAQ. This CDR3 is built from 15 residues. This chain's CDR3 is CASSRDNYKQDTQYF.

V is TRBV11-3 and J is TRBJ2-3; TCRdb proposes TRBD1, but this gene call is untestable without DNA. Germline V gene lookup returns CDR1 SGHNT and CDR2 YENEEA. The CDR3 covers 15 residues. The CDR3 spells CASSLDGGPTDTQYF.

The V gene is TRBV11-1, the J gene TRBJ1-3; the TCRdb D gene call, TRBD1, has no DNA to confirm it. The CDR3 has 19 amino acids. Germline lookup yields CDR1 SGHAT and CDR2 FQDESV (reference sequence). Here the CDR3 reads CASSRVAVYGTHSGNTIYF.

CDR3 region: CSASRPEDTGELFF. V gene TRBV20-1 combines with J gene TRBJ2-2. Germline V gives CDR1 DFQATT, CDR2 SNEGSKA (reference sequence). The CDR3 consists of 14 residues.

The chain joins TRBV15 to TRBJ2-1; TCRdb selects TRBD1, and the lack of DNA leaves this call unchecked. Germline values: CDR1 LNHNV, CDR2 YYDKDF (reference sequence). The CDR3 spans 16 residues. This CDR3 is CATSRGDRRQENEQFF.

The chain links TRBV7-2 to TRBJ1-5; the TCRdb call, TRBD1, lacks DNA for checking. This CDR3 region has 15 residues. Germline V gene sequence: CDR1 SGHTA, CDR2 FQGNSA. CDR3: CASSQQGNGNQPQHF.

CDR3: CSASGVYLGNEQFF. The V gene is TRBV29-1, the J gene TRBJ2-1; TCRdb calls TRBD1, which cannot be checked without DNA. Germline V gene data show CDR1 as SQVTM and CDR2 as ANQGSEA. The CDR3 extends over 14 amino acids.